The rows below give T cell receptor beta chains drawn from one sample of a study of T cells in localized non-small cell lung cancer. Produced via immunoSEQ multiplex PCR; TCRdb's table is partial and in-frame only. The sample holds 1,500 to 2,500 clones; 25% to 30% are singletons and the top ten take roughly a sixth. Sequencing used normal lung tissue next to the tumor, obtained before any cancer treatment. The receptors come from a female donor older than 55 with stage I lung adenocarcinoma. Each CDR3 is given with its conserved first and last residue. The D gene is left open where the match is weak. Clone sizes are given selectively: once, few, many, or a class where the clone is expanded.

clone size	CDR3 length	J gene	D gene	V gene	CDR3 protein	CDR3 DNA
-	13	TRBJ2-1	-	TRBV19	CASSPRLVDEQFF	TGTGCCAGTAGTCCCCGCTTGGTCGATGAGCAGTTCTTC
-	14	TRBJ2-1	TRBD2	TRBV11-3	CASSLSGRTNEQFF	TGTGCCAGCAGCTTGAGCGGGAGGACCAATGAGCAGTTCTTC
few	16	TRBJ1-3	-	TRBV9	CASSLTIGTLRNTIYF	TGTGCCAGCAGCCTAACTATAGGGACCCTTAGAAACACCATATATTTT
few	14	TRBJ1-1	-	TRBV1	CASSQADAYTEAFF	TGCGCCAGCAGCCAAGCCGATGCATACACTGAAGCTTTCTTT
few	13	TRBJ2-7	-	TRBV9	CASSVEGAGEQYF	TGTGCCAGCAGCGTAGAGGGGGCGGGAGAGCAGTACTTC
-	15	TRBJ1-4	-	TRBV30	CAWSVRRQVNEKLFF	TGTGCCTGGAGTGTACGGCGACAGGTTAATGAAAAACTGTTTTTT
-	13	TRBJ1-2	-	TRBV6-8	CASSYAPPNGYTF	TGTGCCAGCAGTTACGCCCCCCCGAACGGCTACACCTTC
medium-sized	14	TRBJ2-3	TRBD1	TRBV6-8	CASSRTGETDTQYF	TGTGCCAGCAGTCGGACAGGGGAGACAGATACGCAGTATTTT
-	17	TRBJ2-2	-	TRBV9	CASSEKAGRENTGELFF	TGTGCCAGCAGCGAAAAAGCAGGGCGGGAGAACACCGGGGAGCTGTTTTTT
few	13	TRBJ1-1	-	TRBV6-8	CASTRPLNTEAFF	TGTGCCAGCACCCGCCCACTAAACACTGAAGCTTTCTTT